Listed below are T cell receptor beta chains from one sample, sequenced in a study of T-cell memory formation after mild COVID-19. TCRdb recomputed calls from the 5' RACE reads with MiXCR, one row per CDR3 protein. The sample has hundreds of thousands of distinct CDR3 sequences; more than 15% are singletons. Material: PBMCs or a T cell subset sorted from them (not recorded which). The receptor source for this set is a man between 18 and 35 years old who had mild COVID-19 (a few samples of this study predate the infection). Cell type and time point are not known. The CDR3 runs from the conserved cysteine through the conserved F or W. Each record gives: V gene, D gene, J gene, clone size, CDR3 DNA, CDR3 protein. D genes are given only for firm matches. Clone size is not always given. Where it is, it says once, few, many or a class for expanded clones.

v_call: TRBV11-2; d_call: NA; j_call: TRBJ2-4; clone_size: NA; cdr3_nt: TGTGCCAGCAGCTCGGAACAAAAAAACATTCAGTACTTC; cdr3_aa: CASSSEQKNIQYF
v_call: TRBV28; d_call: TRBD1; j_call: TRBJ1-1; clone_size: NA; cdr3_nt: TGTGCCAGCAGTAAACAGGGGGCAATTGGCAACACTGAAGCTTTCTTT; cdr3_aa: CASSKQGAIGNTEAFF
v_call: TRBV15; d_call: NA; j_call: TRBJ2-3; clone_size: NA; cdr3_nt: TGTGCCACCAGCAGAGAGGGGGGCACAGATACGCAGTATTTT; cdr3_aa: CATSREGGTDTQYF
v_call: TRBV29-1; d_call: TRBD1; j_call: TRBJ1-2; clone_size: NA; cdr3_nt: TGCAGCGTCGTTCCGGGACAGGGGAGGTATGGCTACACCTTC; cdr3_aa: CSVVPGQGRYGYTF
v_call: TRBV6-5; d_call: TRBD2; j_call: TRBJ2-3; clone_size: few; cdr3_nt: TGTGCCAGCAGTCGGACTAGCGGGGGAGGCACAGATACGCAGTATTTT; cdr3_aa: CASSRTSGGGTDTQYF
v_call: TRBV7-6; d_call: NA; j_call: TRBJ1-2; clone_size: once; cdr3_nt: TGTGCCAGCAGCTTCCCGGGCTCCAACTATGGCTACACCTTC; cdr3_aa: CASSFPGSNYGYTF
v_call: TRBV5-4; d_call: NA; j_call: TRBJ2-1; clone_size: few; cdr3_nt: TGTGCCAGCAGCTTGGAACTAGCGGGACAGGGACCCCATGAGCAGTTCTTC; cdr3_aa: CASSLELAGQGPHEQFF
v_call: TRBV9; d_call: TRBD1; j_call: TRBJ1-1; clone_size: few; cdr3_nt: TGTGCCAGCAGCGCACCGGGACAGGGGCTCACTGAAGCTTTCTTT; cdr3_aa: CASSAPGQGLTEAFF
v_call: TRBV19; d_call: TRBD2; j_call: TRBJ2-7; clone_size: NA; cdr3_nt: TGTGCCAGTAGTATATTCGGGGGGGCCTACGAGCAGTACTTC; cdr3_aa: CASSIFGGAYEQYF
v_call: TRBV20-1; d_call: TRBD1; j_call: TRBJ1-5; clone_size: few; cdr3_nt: TGCAGTGCCCAGGGGGCGCGAGGCAATCAGCCCCAGCATTTT; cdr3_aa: CSAQGARGNQPQHF
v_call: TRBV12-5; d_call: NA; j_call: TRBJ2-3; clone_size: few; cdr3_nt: TGTGCTAGTGGTTTGGGGGGCACAGATACGCAGTATTTT; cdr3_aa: CASGLGGTDTQYF
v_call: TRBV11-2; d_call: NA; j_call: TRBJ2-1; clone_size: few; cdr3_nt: TGTGCCAGCAGCCCCGCAGGCGGGGACCCTGAGAATGAGCAGTTCTTC; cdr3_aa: CASSPAGGDPENEQFF
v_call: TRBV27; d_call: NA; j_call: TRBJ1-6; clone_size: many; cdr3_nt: TGTGCCAGCAGGGGGGGGTACTATTCACCCCTCCACTTT; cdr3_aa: CASRGGYYSPLHF
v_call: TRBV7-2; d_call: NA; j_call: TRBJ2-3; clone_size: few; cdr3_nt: TGTGCCAGCAGCTTAAGGCGCGGGGGCCTAAGCACAGATACGCAGTATTTT; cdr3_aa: CASSLRRGGLSTDTQYF
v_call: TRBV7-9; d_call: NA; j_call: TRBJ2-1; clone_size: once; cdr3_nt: TGTGCCAGCAGCTTATGGGGGAGTGAGCAGTTCTTC; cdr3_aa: CASSLWGSEQFF
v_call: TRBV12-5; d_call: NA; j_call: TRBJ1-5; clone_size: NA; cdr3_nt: TGTGCTAGCCACCGGGGGAGCAATCAGCCCCAGCATTTT; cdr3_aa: CASHRGSNQPQHF
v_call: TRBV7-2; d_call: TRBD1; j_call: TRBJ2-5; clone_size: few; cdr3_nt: TGTGCCAGCAGCCTTCCGGGACAGGGCTTGCTTGGCGGGACCCAGTACTTC; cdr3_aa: CASSLPGQGLLGGTQYF
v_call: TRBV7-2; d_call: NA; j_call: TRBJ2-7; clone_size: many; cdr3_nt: TGTGCCAGCAGCTCCTTTCCCTACGAGCAGTACTTC; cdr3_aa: CASSSFPYEQYF
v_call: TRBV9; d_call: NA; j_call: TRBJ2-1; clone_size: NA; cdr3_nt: TGTGCCAGCAGCGTTCGCGGGTGGGGCAATGAGCAGTTCTTC; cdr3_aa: CASSVRGWGNEQFF
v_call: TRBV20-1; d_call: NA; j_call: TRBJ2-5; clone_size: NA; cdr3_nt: TGCAGTGCTCAGGGTAGCGGACAAGAGACCCAGTACTTC; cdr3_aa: CSAQGSGQETQYF